These 11 T cell receptor beta chains were sequenced from one sample in a study of blood T cell repertoires in COVID-19. Method: immunoSEQ multiplex PCR; TCRdb's copy keeps in-frame clones and lacks some. There are around 130,000 clones in the sample; 88% occur only once, and roughly a tenth lies in the top ten. Sequences were obtained from peripheral blood. The receptors originated from a man between 60 and 75 years old with active or convalescent COVID-19.

This chain uses TRBV30 with TRBJ2-1; 10 bases are shared with TRBD1. The CDR3 sequence is 13 residues long. Germline-derived CDR1 and CDR2 are GTSNPN and SVGIG (reference sequence). V dropped 2 bases and J dropped 8; count of bases not matched to a gene: 3. As DNA, the CDR3 is TGTGCCTGGAGTACCGGGACAGGGGATGAGCAGTTCTTC. Its translation is CAWSTGTGDEQFF.

This clone was seen once. This chain connects TRBV2 to TRBJ2-7; D not resolved. The CDR3 runs 12 residues. Deletions cut 2 bases from V and 3 bases from J, with 5 bases between. Germline lookup yields CDR1 SNHLY and CDR2 FYNNEI. As DNA, the CDR3 is TGTGCCAGCAGTGAAAACAGCTACGAGCAGTACTTC. Its protein is CASSENSYEQYF.

In its sample, this clone was seen a few times. The chain links TRBV11-2 to TRBJ2-7; D not resolved. V dropped 2 bases and J dropped 4 bases, with 6 bases sitting between them. The germline V gene has CDR1 SGHAT and CDR2 FQNNGV. The CDR3 is 12 amino acids. In nucleotides, the CDR3 is TGTGCCAGCAGCTTATCCCCATACGAGCAGTACTTC. Protein: CASSLSPYEQYF.

CDR3 in amino acids: CASSILTGNNEQFF. The CDR3 DNA sequence: TGTGCCAGTAGTATACTGACAGGGAACAATGAGCAGTTCTTC. This sequence joins TRBV19 and TRBJ2-1, with 7 bases matching TRBD1. Germline trimming cut 2 bases from V and 5 bases from J; bases unmatched to any gene: 3. CDR3 size: 14 residues. Germline-derived CDR1 and CDR2 are LNHDA and SQIVND (reference sequence).

The chain recombines TRBV14 with TRBJ2-7, with TRBD1 matching 8 bases. With V trimmed by 1 base and J by 0 bases, 2 bases remained unmatched. Germline V gives CDR1 SGHDN, CDR2 FVKESK. The CDR3 is 15 residues long. In nucleotides, the CDR3 is TGTGCCAGCAGCCAAGGACAGGGGAGCTCCTACGAGCAGTACTTC. Its translation is CASSQGQGSSYEQYF.

J is TRBJ2-7 and V is TRBV5-1; D perhaps matches TRBD1 (7 bases). V lost 2 bases and J 2 bases, leaving 17 bases between the germline ends. Germline CDR1 is SGHRS and CDR2 is YFSETQ. The CDR3 runs to 16 residues. In nucleotides, the CDR3 is TGCGCCAGCAGCTTAACAGGGGTGCGGGGTACCTACGAGCAGTACTTC. Translation gives CASSLTGVRGTYEQYF.

The chain employs TRBV9 and TRBJ2-5, with 8 bases aligning to TRBD2. Unmatched junction bases numbered 9, after V lost 0 bases and J lost 5 bases. Germline V gene sequence: CDR1 SGDLS, CDR2 YYNGEE. This CDR3 has 16 residues. The CDR3 sequence is CASSVVGSGIMETQYF. CDR3 nucleotides: TGTGCCAGCAGCGTAGTAGGTAGCGGGATTATGGAGACCCAGTACTTC. Using reference TRBV9 and TRBJ2-5 for the parts outside the CDR3, the full variable domain is DSGVTQTPKHLITATGQRVTLRCSPRSGDLSVYWYQQSLDQGLQFLIQYYNGEERAKGNILERFSAQQFPDLHSELNLSSLELGDSALYFCASSVVGSGIMETQYFGPGTRLLVL.

The J gene is TRBJ2-1, the V gene TRBV11-2, with no clear D. Germline V lookup: CDR1 SGHAT, CDR2 FQNNGV. V was cut by 0 bases and J by 0 bases, with 6 bases left in between. CDR3 length: 15 amino acids. CDR3: CASSLDRISYNEQFF. CDR3 coding DNA: TGTGCCAGCAGCTTAGACAGAATCTCCTACAATGAGCAGTTCTTC.

This chain links TRBV7-2 with TRBJ2-7; D remains unclear. V gave up 0 bases and J gave up 7 bases, with 13 bases separating them. The CDR3 runs 14 residues. CDR1 is SGHTA and CDR2 is FQGNSA in the germline V gene. The CDR3 coding sequence is TGTGCCAGCAGCTTAGCTCGTAAGCGTAGGGAGCAGTACTTC. Its translation: CASSLARKRREQYF.

The V and J genes are TRBV5-1 and TRBJ2-7, with D perhaps TRBD2 (6 bases). Germline loops: CDR1 SGHRS, CDR2 YFSETQ. V lost 4 bases and J lost 4, with 12 bases in between. The CDR3 spans 13 residues. The CDR3 loop is CASSPSAFYEQYF. CDR3 coding DNA: TGCGCCAGCAGCCCTAGCGCATTTTACGAGCAGTACTTC.

The chain couples TRBV28 to TRBJ2-1, with 11 bases lining up with TRBD2. V was pared by 2 bases and J by 5 bases, with 2 bases of the junction left unmatched. CDR3 length equals 15 residues. Germline lookup yields CDR1 MDHEN and CDR2 SYDVKM. Here the CDR3 reads CASSLTSGGHNEQFF. CDR3 nucleotides: TGTGCCAGCAGTTTAACTAGCGGGGGCCACAATGAGCAGTTCTTC.